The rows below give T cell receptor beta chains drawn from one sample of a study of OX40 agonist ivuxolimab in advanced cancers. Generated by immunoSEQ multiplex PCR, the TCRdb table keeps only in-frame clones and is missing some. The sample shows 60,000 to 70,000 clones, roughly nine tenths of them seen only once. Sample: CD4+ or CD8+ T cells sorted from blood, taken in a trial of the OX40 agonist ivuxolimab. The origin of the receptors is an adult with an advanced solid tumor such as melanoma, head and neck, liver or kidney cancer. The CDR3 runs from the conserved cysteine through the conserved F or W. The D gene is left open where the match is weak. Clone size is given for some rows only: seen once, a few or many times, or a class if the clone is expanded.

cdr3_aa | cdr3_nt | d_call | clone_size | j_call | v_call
CASTPTAGGVEAFF | TGTGCCAGCACCCCCACGGCCGGGGGCGTTGAAGCTTTCTTT | NA | once | TRBJ1-1 | TRBV28
CASSRSLDRGLSSNQPQHF | TGTGCCAGCAGCCGAAGCCTCGACAGGGGGCTAAGTAGCAATCAGCCCCAGCATTTT | TRBD1 | NA | TRBJ1-5 | TRBV5-6
CASSRGSGREQYF | TGTGCCAGCAGCCGGGGTAGCGGGAGGGAGCAGTACTTC | TRBD2 | NA | TRBJ2-7 | TRBV5-8
CASSSGLAGLEQYF | TGCGCCAGCAGCTCAGGACTAGCGGGGCTCGAGCAGTACTTC | TRBD2 | NA | TRBJ2-7 | TRBV4-1
CASSVEGLAGGPPDDTQYF | TGTGCCAGCAGCGTAGAAGGTCTAGCGGGGGGACCACCCGACGATACGCAGTATTTT | TRBD2 | NA | TRBJ2-3 | TRBV9
CASRRPGTGLLNYGYTF | TGTGCCAGTAGGCGACCGGGGACAGGACTACTAAACTATGGCTACACCTTC | TRBD1 | NA | TRBJ1-2 | TRBV19
CASSQDRPGQGSYEQYF | TGTGCCAGCAGCCAAGATCGTCCGGGACAGGGCTCCTACGAGCAGTACTTC | TRBD1 | NA | TRBJ2-7 | TRBV4-2
CASSPGLRYSNQPQHF | TGCGCCAGCAGCCCGGGCCTTCGGTATAGCAATCAGCCCCAGCATTTT | NA | NA | TRBJ1-5 | TRBV4-3
CASKRTSPSEQFF | TGCGCCAGCAAAAGGACTAGCCCATCCGAGCAGTTCTTC | TRBD2 | NA | TRBJ2-1 | TRBV10-2
CAWSLASGPYEQYF | TGTGCCTGGAGTCTGGCATCAGGTCCCTACGAGCAGTACTTC | NA | NA | TRBJ2-7 | TRBV30
CASSPLQGQNTEAFF | TGTGCCAGCAGCCCACTCCAGGGACAGAACACTGAAGCTTTCTTT | NA | once | TRBJ1-1 | TRBV5-4
CASSVLAGLQETQYF | TGTGCCAGCAGCGTACTAGCGGGCCTTCAAGAGACCCAGTACTTC | TRBD2 | NA | TRBJ2-5 | TRBV9
CASSYGNTIYF | TGTGCCAGCAGTTACGGAAACACCATATATTTT | NA | NA | TRBJ1-3 | TRBV6-5
CASSSPGQIMINTEAFF | TGTGCCAGCAGTTCCCCGGGACAGATAATGATTAACACTGAAGCTTTCTTT | TRBD1 | NA | TRBJ1-1 | TRBV11-2
CASTLRGDSTDTQYF | TGTGCCAGCACCCTCCGAGGGGATAGCACAGATACGCAGTATTTT | NA | NA | TRBJ2-3 | TRBV11-3
CASSYSSYEQYF | TGTGCCAGCAGCTACTCTTCCTACGAGCAGTACTTC | NA | once | TRBJ2-7 | TRBV28
CASSQGAGSYEQYF | TGCGCCAGCAGCCAAGGAGCCGGATCCTACGAGCAGTACTTC | NA | few | TRBJ2-7 | TRBV4-1
CASSLATEPQHF | TGTGCCAGCAGCTTAGCGACAGAGCCCCAGCATTTT | NA | NA | TRBJ1-5 | TRBV7-2
CASSSTGLGDYEQYF | TGTGCCAGCAGCTCAACCGGACTGGGGGATTACGAGCAGTACTTC | NA | once | TRBJ2-7 | TRBV5-4
CASSPKFDRGSMAYTF | TGTGCCAGCAGCCCTAAATTCGACAGGGGCTCTATGGCCTACACCTTC | TRBD1 | NA | TRBJ1-2 | TRBV27
CASSPATGKNTEAFF | TGCGCCAGCAGCCCCGCGACAGGGAAGAACACTGAAGCTTTCTTT | TRBD1 | once | TRBJ1-1 | TRBV5-1
CASSPPQGRISGANVLTF | TGTGCCAGCTCACCACCGCAGGGGCGTATCTCTGGGGCCAACGTCCTGACTTTC | NA | NA | TRBJ2-6 | TRBV18
CASSIPRVDEQFF | TGTGCCAGTAGTATCCCCAGGGTTGATGAGCAGTTCTTC | NA | NA | TRBJ2-1 | TRBV19
CASSQESLHLRGGPGEQFF | TGCGCCAGCAGCCAAGAAAGCCTGCATTTGCGGGGGGGCCCGGGTGAGCAGTTCTTC | TRBD2 | NA | TRBJ2-1 | TRBV4-3
CASSHRGAGASTDTQYF | TGTGCCAGCAGCCACCGGGGGGCGGGGGCGAGCACAGATACGCAGTATTTT | NA | once | TRBJ2-3 | TRBV7-6
CASKTSGGADTQYF | TGTGCCAGCAAGACTAGCGGGGGGGCGGATACGCAGTATTTT | TRBD2 | NA | TRBJ2-3 | TRBV6-4
CASSPIAGGAHEQYF | TGTGCCAGCAGTCCCATAGCGGGAGGGGCCCACGAGCAGTACTTC | TRBD2 | NA | TRBJ2-7 | TRBV28
CASSQDGRVEGYTF | TGTGCCAGCAGCCAAGATGGGCGGGTCGAGGGCTACACCTTC | NA | NA | TRBJ1-2 | TRBV4-2
CASSLGLAASTDTQYF | TGTGCCAGCAGCCTCGGACTAGCTGCTAGCACAGATACGCAGTATTTT | TRBD2 | NA | TRBJ2-3 | TRBV11-2
CASRPDRGYTGELFF | TGTGCCAGCAGACCCGACAGGGGATACACCGGGGAGCTGTTTTTT | TRBD1 | NA | TRBJ2-2 | TRBV7-3
CATSRGDTGDGNTIYF | TGTGCCACCAGCAGAGGGGATACAGGGGACGGAAACACCATATATTTT | TRBD1 | NA | TRBJ1-3 | TRBV15
CASSQEPGAPSYEQYF | TGCGCCAGCAGCCAAGAGCCGGGGGCCCCCTCCTACGAGCAGTACTTC | NA | NA | TRBJ2-7 | TRBV4-1
CASSLPRGANYGYTF | TGTGCCAGCAGCTTGCCCCGGGGGGCCAACTATGGCTACACCTTC | NA | NA | TRBJ1-2 | TRBV5-6